The sequence of this T cell receptor (beta chain) was determined in a study of T cell changes during pregnancy in multiple sclerosis. The V gene lost 0 bases and the J gene lost 3 bases, with 8 bases spanning the gap. There are 14 residues in the CDR3. Germline values: CDR1 ENHRY, CDR2 SYGVKD. This clone was found once. Here immunoSEQ multiplex PCR was the method, and the copy in TCRdb shows in-frame clones only, minus some. The table has approximately 100,000 clones, 90% to 95% seen once; the top ten hold 0.9%. The TCR originated in a female donor with multiple sclerosis, enrolled in a pregnancy study. The input for sequencing was peripheral blood, taken before pregnancy. This sequence joins TRBV10-3 and TRBJ1-1; D call uncertain. The CDR3 coding sequence is TGTGCCATCAGTGAGTCTGGAGGGCACACTGAAGCTTTCTTT. Protein: CAISESGGHTEAFF.